This TCR beta chain was found in a study of shared clonotypes between healthy human individuals. Study overall: Three CD4 naive, three CD4 memory, two CD8 naive and one CD8 memory plate were used per donor.

The CDR3 extends over 15 amino acids. V was shortened by 0 bases and J by 3 bases, with 12 bases between the two germline ends. Germline CDR1 SGDLS, CDR2 YYNGEE. Overall study findings and caveats: Rarefaction analysis demonstrated incomplete sorted-subset sequencing notwithstanding large depth. The donor pool, a small one, limited the genetic and exposure-history diversity represented.

The data were produced by immunoSEQ multiplex PCR, yet TCRdb's version contains in-frame clones alone and is incomplete. Here the sample spans millions of clones, about 92% being singletons. This clone was seen once. Its antigen remains unidentified. J is TRBJ1-1 and V is TRBV9; a possible D gene is TRBD1 (6 bases). The material sequenced was naive CD4+ T cells sorted from blood. Subset denoted: CD45RA+ positively selected. The clonotype originates from a man younger than 35 in good health. Written as DNA, the CDR3 is TGTGCCAGCAGCGTAGGGGGCAGGGGTTACACTGAAGCTTTCTTT. Amino acids: CASSVGGRGYTEAFF.